These 27 T cell receptor beta chains were all obtained from the same sample, sequenced in a study of identical twins. TCRdb re-called the 5' RACE reads with MiXCR, one entry per CDR3 protein. The profile shows 1.5 million to 2 million distinct CDR3 sequences, about 31% of them singletons. Sequencing was performed on cord blood. Receptors were obtained from a newborn girl in good health.

The rearrangement joins TRBV6-6 to TRBJ2-3, with 7 bases identical to TRBD2. The CDR3 is 16 residues long. Germline values: CDR1 MNHNY, CDR2 SVGAGI (reference sequence). V lost 0 bases and J lost 2; bases outside the gene matches: 5. The CDR3 sequence: CASSYSREDPTDTQYF. The CDR3 bases are TGTGCCAGCAGTTACTCCCGGGAGGATCCCACAGATACGCAGTATTTT.

Concerning this clonotype itself: One base away lies a much larger clone, so this may be a sequencing read error. The gene calls are TRBV20-1 and TRBJ2-1, with no clear D. The CDR3 sequence is 10 residues long. Germline CDR1 is DFQATT and CDR2 is SNEGSKA (reference sequence). The CDR3 DNA follows: TGCGGTGCTAGAGAGAATGAGCAGTTCTTC. This codes for CGARENEQFF.

This chain links TRBV7-2 with TRBJ2-5; 7 bases line up with TRBD2. CDR1 is SGHTA and CDR2 is FQGNSA in the germline V gene. The V gene end was trimmed by 1 base and the J gene end by 5 bases; junction bases not matched to a gene: 10. This CDR3 has 16 residues. Here the CDR3 reads CASSLGGTIRLETQYF. The DNA of the CDR3 is TGTGCCAGCAGCTTAGGCGGGACTATACGTCTGGAGACCCAGTACTTC.

This clonotype has a handful of counts. The V and J genes are TRBV20-1 and TRBJ2-5, with D unclear. Germline V gene sequence: CDR1 DFQATT, CDR2 SNEGSKA (reference sequence). CDR3 size: 13 residues. V lost 1 base to trimming and J lost 0 bases, with 6 bases between them. The CDR3 is CSARVRNQETQYF. CDR3 coding DNA: TGCAGTGCTAGAGTGCGGAACCAAGAGACCCAGTACTTC.

This clonotype was observed a handful of times. The V gene is TRBV25-1, the J gene TRBJ1-6; D is perhaps TRBD1 (5 bases). CDR1 and CDR2 from the germline V gene are MGHDK and SYGVNS. CDR3 length: 15 residues. V lost 3 bases to trimming and J lost 4 bases, with 10 bases between them. The CDR3 protein is CASSEGTAYNSPLHF. CDR3 coding DNA: TGTGCCAGCAGTGAGGGGACTGCGTATAATTCACCCCTCCACTTT.

This clonotype came up a few times. A much larger clone lies a single base off, so this may be a read error. The V and J genes are TRBV5-8 and TRBJ1-1; D unresolved. The CDR3 has 13 residues. Trimming removed 1 base from V and 0 bases from J, with 4 bases in between. Germline V lookup: CDR1 SGHTS, CDR2 YDEGEE. CDR3 bases: TGTGCCAGCAGCTTGATAGTGAACACTGAAGCTTTCTTT. Translating gives CASSLIVNTEAFF.

The J gene is TRBJ2-1, the V gene TRBV10-1; tentatively, D is TRBD1 (5 bases). V was cut by 3 bases and J by 8 bases, with 5 bases left in between. Germline CDR1 is WNHNN and CDR2 is SYGVQD (reference sequence). The length of the CDR3 is 11 residues. The DNA for the CDR3 is TGCGCCAGCAGTGACAGGGATGAGCAGTTCTTC. Residues: CASSDRDEQFF.

With regard to this clonotype: Germline and junction disagree at one end, which may indicate a read error. The CDR3 nucleotides read TGTGCCAGCAGTTTCCCAGGCTCCCACGAGCAGTACTTC. It codes for CASSFPGSHEQYF. The J gene is TRBJ2-4, the V gene TRBV28; no clear D. The DNA matches TRBJ2-7 better at its end, which makes the J call doubtful. Germline CDR1 reads MDHEN; CDR2 reads SYDVKM. The CDR3 contains 13 residues.

There are a few counts of this clonotype. The gene calls are TRBV12-3 or TRBV12-4 and TRBJ1-5, with TRBD1 matching over 10 bases. J gave up 0 bases and V 6 bases, and 8 bases lay outside the gene matches. The CDR3 runs 17 residues. CDR3 sequence reads: CASRETGGPYSNQPQHF. CDR3 DNA sequence: TGTGCCAGCAGGGAGACAGGGGGCCCGTATAGCAATCAGCCCCAGCATTTT.

The J gene is TRBJ2-1, the V gene TRBV4-1; D perhaps matches TRBD2 (6 bases). The V end lost 2 bases, the J end lost 8 bases, and 10 bases lay between the germline ends. The CDR3 contains 13 residues. Germline-derived CDR1 and CDR2 are MGHRA and YSYEKL. The CDR3 sequence: CASSQHRLDEQFF. The CDR3 DNA is TGCGCCAGCAGCCAACATCGACTAGATGAGCAGTTCTTC.

The chain has TRBV14 and TRBJ2-1, with 8 bases lining up with TRBD1. TRBJ2-7 explains the end of the DNA better; the J call may be wrong. The CDR3 is 15 amino acids. Germline V CDR1 and CDR2: SGHDN, FVKESK. The DNA for the CDR3 is TGTGCCAGCAGCGTTCCCGGGACAGGCTTCAATGAGCAGTACTTC. Translation: CASSVPGTGFNEQYF.

A few counts support this clonotype. The CDR3, as DNA: TGTGCCAGCAGTTTATGTAGGGGGCAAGATAATTCACCCCTCCACTTT. It encodes CASSLCRGQDNSPLHF. The chain couples TRBV28 to TRBJ1-6; 7 bases are shared with TRBD1. The germline V gene has CDR1 MDHEN and CDR2 SYDVKM. Germline trimming cut 0 bases from V and 5 bases from J; bases unmatched to any gene: 4. The CDR3 spans 16 residues.

This rearrangement joins TRBV20-1 to TRBJ2-7; D may be TRBD2 (6 bases). The CDR3 runs 13 residues. Germline values: CDR1 DFQATT, CDR2 SNEGSKA (reference sequence). V gave up 2 bases and J gave up 2 bases, with 10 bases separating them. The CDR3 region is CSARFGGTYEQYF. For the CDR3, the DNA is TGCAGTGCTAGATTCGGAGGGACCTACGAGCAGTACTTC.

This clonotype was detected only a few times. The CDR3 DNA is TGCAGCGTTGATATGCTGGGACAGAACACTGAAGCTTTCTTT. Translating it yields CSVDMLGQNTEAFF. V and J are TRBV29-1 and TRBJ1-1, with a tentative D call TRBD1 (6 bases). V lost 3 bases and J lost 1, with 12 bases in between. Germline V CDR1 and CDR2: SQVTM, ANQGSEA. The CDR3 is 14 residues long.

This clonotype was counted only a few times. The chain employs TRBV29-1 and TRBJ2-2; no clear D gene. The CDR3 covers 14 residues. The germline V gene encodes CDR1 SQVTM and CDR2 ANQGSEA. V was cut by 4 bases and J by 1 base, with 10 bases left in between. The CDR3: CSVAGRLNTGELFF. CDR3 nucleotide sequence: TGCAGCGTTGCCGGCCGGCTGAACACCGGGGAGCTGTTTTTT.

Concerning this clonotype itself: Given the absence of the conserved phenylalanine or tryptophan at the CDR3 end, a read error is likely. The chain uses TRBV29-1 and TRBJ2-5; D might be TRBD1 or TRBD2, each matching 5 bases. CDR3 length: 13 residues. Germline V gene sequence: CDR1 SQVTM, CDR2 ANQGSEA. V was pared by 7 bases and J by 0 bases, with 12 bases between. The CDR3 protein is CSAGDGYQETQYV. The DNA for the CDR3 is TGCAGCGCTGGGGACGGATACCAAGAGACCCAGTACGTC.

Comments on this clonotype: A read error may explain this, as a much larger clone is one base away. The chain employs TRBV29-1 and TRBJ2-1, with TRBD2 matching 7 bases. Germline V gene data show CDR1 as SQVTM and CDR2 as ANQGSEA. CDR3 size: 14 residues. The CDR3 sequence: CSVPLAGLYSEQFF. CDR3 in DNA: TGCAGCGTTCCGTTAGCGGGTCTCTACAGTGAGCAGTTCTTC.

In its sample, this clonotype was seen many times. The chain recombines TRBV9 with TRBJ2-7; 7 nucleotides match TRBD1. CDR1 SGDLS and CDR2 YYNGEE come from the germline V gene. There are 14 residues in the CDR3. With 2 bases clipped from V and 0 bases from J, the junction kept 2 bases outside the gene matches. CDR3 amino acids: CASSVRDSSYEQYF. The CDR3 region has the DNA TGTGCCAGCAGCGTCCGGGACAGCTCCTACGAGCAGTACTTC.

The V and J genes are TRBV4-1 and TRBJ2-4; D is undetermined. Germline values: CDR1 MGHRA, CDR2 YSYEKL. There are 17 residues in the CDR3. V dropped 1 base and J dropped 6 bases, with 19 bases sitting between them. The CDR3 region is CASSQGSARSNRNIQYF. The CDR3 bases are TGCGCCAGCAGCCAAGGATCTGCACGCTCAAATCGAAACATTCAGTACTTC.

This clonotype was observed a single time. V and J are TRBV20-1 and TRBJ2-3, with 8 bases identical to TRBD2. V was clipped by 3 bases and J by 1 base; unmatched bases: 6. This CDR3 has 15 residues. Germline CDR1 DFQATT, CDR2 SNEGSKA (reference sequence). CDR3 DNA sequence: TGCAGTGCTAGCAGCGGGGGCTTCGGCACAGATACGCAGTATTTT. Translating gives CSASSGGFGTDTQYF.

V is TRBV3-1 and J is TRBJ1-5; unclear D gene. Looked up from germline, CDR1 is LGHDT and CDR2 is YNNKEL (reference sequence). The CDR3 has 17 residues. Trimming shortened V by 0 bases and J by 4 bases, and 16 bases separated the two germline ends. Written as DNA, the CDR3 is TGTGCCAGCAGCCAAGATCTCGGAGGAAGTGGGAATCAGCCCCAGCATTTT. This codes for CASSQDLGGSGNQPQHF.

V is TRBV12-3 or TRBV12-4 and J is TRBJ2-1; D might be TRBD2 (6 bases). The CDR3 sequence is 15 residues long. V was cut by 5 bases and J by 6 bases, with 17 bases left in between. The CDR3 DNA reads TGTGCCAGCAGTGACGTCGGGAGAAGGAGCAATGAGCAGTTCTTC. Protein product: CASSDVGRRSNEQFF.

The chain links TRBV11-2 to TRBJ2-5, with D unresolved. The CDR3 extends over 13 amino acids. With 3 bases removed from V and 0 bases from J, the gap between germline ends came to 5 bases. The germline V gene encodes CDR1 SGHAT and CDR2 FQNNGV. The CDR3 sequence: CASSFKYQETQYF. CDR3 in DNA: TGTGCCAGCAGCTTTAAGTACCAAGAGACCCAGTACTTC.

J is TRBJ2-1 and V is TRBV28, with 12 bases that match TRBD2. Per the germline V gene, CDR1 is MDHEN and CDR2 is SYDVKM. J lost 15 bases, V lost 6 bases, and 21 bases had no gene match. This CDR3 comprises 17 residues. CDR3 nucleotides: TGTGCCAGCAGACGACTGGCTCTAGCGGGAGGGCTCTGGCGGCCGTTCTTC. Encoded protein: CASRRLALAGGLWRPFF.

V usage is TRBV25-1 and J usage is TRBJ2-5; D gene unclear. The CDR3 loop spans 12 amino acids. Trimming took 4 bases from V and 11 from J, leaving 14 bases between them. CDR1 is MGHDK and CDR2 is SYGVNS in the germline V gene. CDR3 amino acids: CASSGPAGEQYF. The DNA for the CDR3 is TGTGCCAGCAGTGGGCCGGCAGGTGAGCAGTACTTC.

The rearrangement links TRBV3-1 to TRBJ2-1; tentatively, D is TRBD1 (6 bases). The CDR3 is made up of 16 amino acids. V was pared by 1 base and J by 1 base, with 11 bases between. Germline lookup yields CDR1 LGHDT and CDR2 YNNKEL (reference sequence). CDR3 sequence: CASSQVWGPSYNEQFF. In nucleotides, the CDR3 is TGTGCCAGCAGCCAAGTATGGGGGCCTTCCTACAATGAGCAGTTCTTC.

This clonotype was seen a few times. This chain uses TRBV6-5 with TRBJ1-5; 7 nucleotides line up with TRBD1. The junction had 5 bases not matched to a gene; V was cut back by 6 bases and J by 6 bases. The CDR3 runs to 13 residues. Germline loops: CDR1 MNHEY, CDR2 SVGAGI. The CDR3 sequence: CASRLRDSQPQHF. Here the CDR3 DNA reads TGTGCCAGCAGGCTCCGGGACAGTCAGCCCCAGCATTTT.